The following is a TCR beta chain sequence with its context. Its matching antigen is unknown. A single base separates this from a much larger clone, so it may be a read error. The conserved phenylalanine or tryptophan normally closing the CDR3 is absent here, so this likely arose from a read error. This record comes from a study of tumor and adjacent non-tumor tissue in lung cancer. Study details: There were about 12 adenocarcinoma, a couple of squamous cell carcinoma and 1 small cell lung cancer cases. On average, productive TCRbeta reads reached 4 million to 4.5 million per sample. Study conclusions and caveats: TCR diversity was significantly greater in tumor than normal lung tissue.

Deletions cut 1 base from V and 2 bases from J, with 6 bases between. The germline V gene has CDR1 DFQATT and CDR2 SNEGSKA (reference sequence). The CDR3 sequence is 13 residues long. TCRbeta libraries were built with three rounds of nested PCR, modified from ARM-PCR. TCRdb processed the multiplex PCR reads anew with MiXCR; each CDR3 protein has one entry. The table includes 200,000 to 250,000 distinct CDR3 sequences, around 70% detected once. This sample's RNA came from whole unsorted tissue. Input material: lung tumor tissue. This clonotype was obtained from a man in his 60s with non-small cell lung cancer. The chain joins TRBV20-1 to TRBJ1-5; D is undetermined. In DNA form, the CDR3 reads TGCAGTGCTAGAGGGCAGGGCAATCAGCCCCAGCATCTT. The encoded protein is CSARGQGNQPQHL.